One and the same sample provided the 21 T cell receptor beta chains below, sequenced in a study of cytomegalovirus exposure and HLA in healthy donors. A multiplex PCR was run with 60 Vbeta primers and 13 Jbeta primers. TCRdb keeps only in-frame clones here, not all; method: immunoSEQ multiplex PCR. The data hold some 150,000 clones, with around 76% observed a single time. The source material was PBMCs. These receptors all stem from a male donor in good health and CMV-seronegative.

This clone has just one count. For the CDR3, the DNA is TGCAGCGTTGTAGGTCGCGCGGGAGCGACCTACGAGCAGTACTTC. Residues: CSVVGRAGATYEQYF. V usage is TRBV29-1 and J usage is TRBJ2-7; 7 nucleotides align to TRBD2. V lost 4 bases to trimming and J lost 2 bases; unmatched junction nucleotides: 11. This CDR3 spans 15 amino acids. Germline values: CDR1 SQVTM, CDR2 ANQGSEA.

V and J are TRBV4-2 and TRBJ1-1; no clear D gene. Trimming pared 0 bases from V and 7 bases from J, leaving 12 bases between. The germline CDR1 and CDR2 sequences are LGHNA and YNFKEQ. The CDR3 spans 14 residues. The CDR3 nucleotides read TGTGCCAGCAGCCAAGATGTTGCCGGGATTGAAGCTTTCTTT. Translating gives CASSQDVAGIEAFF.

A remark on this clone: A read error may produce the germline difference seen at one junction end. This specimen includes other DNA sequences encoding the same CDR3. The rearrangement links TRBV29-1 to TRBJ1-2; 7 nucleotides align to TRBD1. CDR1 and CDR2 from the germline V gene are SQVTM and ANQGSEA. The length of the CDR3 is 15 residues. CDR3 amino acids: CSAVGRTGVVYGYTF. The CDR3 bases are TGTAGCGCCGTAGGACGGACAGGAGTGGTATATGGCTACACCTTC.

This clone was observed a single time. The chain is built from TRBV28 and TRBJ2-7, with 9 bases fitting TRBD1. The germline CDR1 and CDR2 sequences are MDHEN and SYDVKM. Unmatched junction bases numbered 1, after V lost 2 bases and J lost 2 bases. The CDR3 length is 14 residues. The CDR3 sequence is CASSLRTGAYEQYF. DNA of the CDR3: TGTGCCAGCAGTTTAAGGACAGGGGCCTACGAGCAGTACTTC. Using reference TRBV28 and TRBJ2-7 for the parts outside the CDR3, the full variable domain is DVKVTQSSRYLVKRTGEKVFLECVQDMDHENMFWYRQDPGLGLRLIYFSYDVKMKEKGDIPEGYSVSREKKERFSLILESASTNQTSMYLCASSLRTGAYEQYFGPGTRLTVT.

In this sample, this clone turned up a few times. This chain connects TRBV23-1 to TRBJ2-7, with 8 bases matching TRBD2. TRBV23-1 is an open reading frame whose function is uncertain. This CDR3 spans 16 amino acids. V lost 5 bases and J lost 2; bases outside the gene matches: 11. CDR3 DNA sequence: TGCGCCAGCAGTTCTCAAAGAGCTAGCGGGCCCTACGAGCAGTACTTC. Its protein is CASSSQRASGPYEQYF.

The chain has TRBV2 and TRBJ1-5; 10 nucleotides agree with TRBD1. The CDR3 has 14 residues. After removal of 6 bases from V and 5 bases from J, the junction contained 4 bases not matched to a gene. Germline CDR1 and CDR2: SNHLY and FYNNEI. This chain's CDR3 is CASREDRGDQPQHF. CDR3 DNA sequence: TGTGCCAGCAGGGAGGACAGGGGGGATCAGCCCCAGCATTTT.

The chain is built from TRBV5-1 and TRBJ2-3, with a weak D call TRBD1 (6 bases). There are 17 residues in the CDR3. V lost 2 bases and J 1 base, leaving 17 bases between the germline ends. The V gene's germline CDR1 is SGHRS and CDR2 YFSETQ. The CDR3 loop reads CASSFGQTVVGTDTQYF. The CDR3 region has the DNA TGCGCCAGCAGCTTTGGACAGACTGTAGTGGGCACAGATACGCAGTATTTT.

The rearrangement links TRBV5-4 to TRBJ2-7; perhaps TRBD2 as D (6 bases). V was shortened by 4 bases and J by 4 bases, with 12 bases between the two germline ends. Germline V gene sequence: CDR1 SGHNT, CDR2 YYREEE (reference sequence). This CDR3 is 13 amino acids long. CDR3 sequence reads: CASSISGIYEQYF. CDR3 bases: TGTGCCAGCAGCATTAGCGGAATTTACGAGCAGTACTTC.

The chain combines TRBV6-6 with TRBJ2-7; D gene unclear. Between the trimmed V and J ends, which lost 5 bases and 3 bases, there was a span of 5 bases. This CDR3 has 11 residues. Germline CDR1 MNHNY, CDR2 SVGAGI (reference sequence). The CDR3 DNA follows: TGTGCCAGCAGTCTAGACTACGAGCAGTACTTC. Translation: CASSLDYEQYF.

The chain is built from TRBV29-1 and TRBJ2-3; TRBD1 might be the D (5 bases). Trimming took 6 bases from V and 3 from J, leaving 13 bases between them. Germline V gives CDR1 SQVTM, CDR2 ANQGSEA. CDR3 length equals 13 residues. The CDR3 DNA reads TGCAGCGTCCAGGGAAGGGTAACAGATACGCAGTATTTT. It codes for CSVQGRVTDTQYF.

The sample holds a few counts of this clone. The chain links TRBV6-5 to TRBJ1-4; possibly TRBD1 for D (6 bases). The germline V gene encodes CDR1 MNHEY and CDR2 SVGAGI. V lost 0 bases and J 4 bases, leaving 12 bases between the germline ends. The CDR3 is made up of 16 amino acids. This CDR3 reads CASSYSGSRGNEKLFF. CDR3 in DNA: TGTGCCAGCAGTTACTCAGGCTCCAGGGGTAATGAAAAACTGTTTTTT.

The genes are TRBV5-4 and TRBJ1-1; possible D gene TRBD1, 5 bases. Trimming stripped 4 bases from V and 8 bases from J, with 15 bases between. The CDR3 contains 13 residues. Germline CDR1 is SGHNT and CDR2 is YYREEE (reference sequence). CDR3 sequence reads: CASSDSWRGEAFF. CDR3 coding DNA: TGTGCCAGCAGCGACAGTTGGAGAGGAGAAGCTTTCTTT.

The chain uses TRBV19 and TRBJ2-5, with 7 bases fitting TRBD1. The V gene's germline CDR1 is LNHDA and CDR2 SQIVND (reference sequence). Losses at the gene ends were 6 bases for V and 1 base for J; bases not matched to a gene: 2. The CDR3 sequence is 13 residues long. Here the CDR3 reads CASRGTVQETQYF. The CDR3 region has the DNA TGTGCCAGTAGGGGGACAGTCCAAGAGACCCAGTACTTC. The full variable domain, rest sourced from reference TRBV19 and TRBJ2-5, is DGGITQSPKYLFRKEGQNVTLSCEQNLNHDAMYWYRQDPGQGLRLIYYSQIVNDFQKGDIAEGYSVSREKKESFPLTVTSAQKNPTAFYLCASRGTVQETQYFGPGTRLLVL.

The rearrangement joins TRBV6-5 to TRBJ2-1, with 7 bases fitting TRBD2. Germline values: CDR1 MNHEY, CDR2 SVGAGI. This CDR3 is 12 amino acids long. The V segment lost 8 bases and the J segment 11 bases; nucleotides outside the gene matches: 9. The CDR3 reads CASSKGRAKQFF. The DNA for the CDR3 is TGTGCCAGCTCGAAAGGGAGGGCAAAGCAGTTCTTC.

The chain couples TRBV27 to TRBJ1-1; D is uncertain. The V gene's germline CDR1 is MNHEY and CDR2 SMNVEV (reference sequence). The CDR3 has 15 amino acids. V shed 0 bases and J shed 6 bases, with 14 bases lying between them. The CDR3 region is CASSLSPGTTAEAFF. The CDR3 nucleotides are TGTGCCAGCAGTTTATCGCCGGGAACGACGGCTGAAGCTTTCTTT.

The rearrangement uses TRBV2 and TRBJ1-5, with 9 bases identical to TRBD1. This CDR3 contains 16 residues. The junction had 12 bases not matched to a gene; V was cut back by 10 bases and J by 2 bases. CDR1 is SNHLY, CDR2 FYNNEI, per germline. As DNA, the CDR3 is TGTGCCACCGCCGGGACAGGGTCCCCCGGCAATCAGCCCCAGCATTTT. This codes for CATAGTGSPGNQPQHF.

The J gene is TRBJ1-2, the V gene TRBV25-1, with D possibly TRBD1 on 6 matching bases. From germline, CDR1 is MGHDK and CDR2 SYGVNS. The CDR3 extends over 17 amino acids. V shed 2 bases and J shed 7 bases, with 23 bases lying between them. In DNA, the CDR3 is TGTGCCAGCAGTGAAATGGGGCTGGACAGAGCAGCCGCTGGCTACACCTTC. The encoded protein is CASSEMGLDRAAAGYTF.

CDR3 nucleotides: TGTGCCAGTAACTACGCGACAGGGGCGTATGGCTACACCTTC. Translating gives CASNYATGAYGYTF. The chain links TRBV19 to TRBJ1-2; 8 bases map to TRBD1. This CDR3 region has 14 residues. Trimming at V came to 7 bases and at J to 5 bases, leaving 9 bases not matched to a gene. CDR1 and CDR2 (germline): LNHDA, SQIVND (reference sequence). Full variable domain (missing parts from reference TRBV19 and TRBJ1-2): DGGITQSPKYLFRKEGQNVTLSCEQNLNHDAMYWYRQDPGQGLRLIYYSQIVNDFQKGDIAEGYSVSREKKESFPLTVTSAQKNPTAFYLCASNYATGAYGYTFGSGTRLTVV.

The V and J genes are TRBV25-1 and TRBJ1-1; D perhaps matches TRBD1 (6 bases). Trimming left V 7 bases short and J 7 bases short, with 16 bases between. CDR1 and CDR2 (germline): MGHDK, SYGVNS. This CDR3 is built from 13 residues. The CDR3 loop is CASTSGGAIEAFF. The CDR3 DNA is TGTGCCAGCACCTCCGGGGGGGCAATTGAAGCTTTCTTT.

The rearrangement links TRBV19 to TRBJ2-1; D may be TRBD1 (6 bases). Trimming pared 4 bases from V and 0 bases from J, leaving 19 bases between. CDR1 is LNHDA, CDR2 SQIVND, per germline (reference sequence). The CDR3 extends over 18 amino acids. The CDR3 spells CASSNAIGQPSSYNEQFF. In DNA, the CDR3 is TGTGCCAGTAGTAATGCAATAGGACAGCCAAGCTCCTACAATGAGCAGTTCTTC.

The genes are TRBV9 and TRBJ1-5; 8 bases are a match to TRBD1. This CDR3 is 14 amino acids long. The germline gives CDR1 SGDLS, CDR2 YYNGEE. After removal of 3 bases from V and 7 bases from J, the junction contained 6 bases not matched to a gene. CDR3 residues: CASSAGGARQPQHF. For the CDR3, the DNA is TGTGCCAGCAGCGCAGGGGGCGCGCGACAGCCCCAGCATTTT.